This T cell receptor (beta chain) was found in a study of PD-L1 blockade in urothelial cancer. TCRdb's table, derived via immunoSEQ multiplex PCR, lists solely in-frame clones and lacks some. There are 45,000 to 60,000 clones in the sample; 65% to 90% occur only once, and approximately 14% lies in the top ten. This clone was seen a single time. The J segment lost 5 bases and the V segment lost 5 bases, leaving 3 bases of the junction unmatched. CDR1 SQVTM and CDR2 ANQGSEA come from the germline V gene. The CDR3 totals 12 residues. The time point denotes: pretreatment peripheral blood. This chain uses TRBV29-1 with TRBJ2-1; 7 nucleotides align to TRBD1. The sample consisted of PBMCs, taken around atezolizumab (anti-PD-L1) treatment. The clonotype was recovered from a man in his sixties or seventies with urothelial cancer. This chain's CDR3 is CSVYRGHNEQFF. The CDR3 coding sequence is TGCAGCGTTTACAGGGGACACAATGAGCAGTTCTTC.